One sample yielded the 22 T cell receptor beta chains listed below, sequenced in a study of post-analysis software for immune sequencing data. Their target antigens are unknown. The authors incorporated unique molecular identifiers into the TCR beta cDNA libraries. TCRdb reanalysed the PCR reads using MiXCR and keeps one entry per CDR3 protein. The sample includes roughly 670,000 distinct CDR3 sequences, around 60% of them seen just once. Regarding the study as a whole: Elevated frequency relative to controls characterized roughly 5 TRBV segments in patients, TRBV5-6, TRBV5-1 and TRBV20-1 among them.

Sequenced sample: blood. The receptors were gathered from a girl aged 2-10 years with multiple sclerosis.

Here the CDR3 reads CASSLGALLGDTQYF. The CDR3, as DNA: TGCGCCAGCAGCTTGGGGGCCCTCCTAGGAGATACGCAGTATTTT. V and J are TRBV5-1 and TRBJ2-3; D call uncertain. CDR1 and CDR2 (germline): SGHRS, YFSETQ. The germline V and J ends were trimmed by 0 bases and 5 bases, with 13 bases remaining between them. The CDR3 covers 15 residues.

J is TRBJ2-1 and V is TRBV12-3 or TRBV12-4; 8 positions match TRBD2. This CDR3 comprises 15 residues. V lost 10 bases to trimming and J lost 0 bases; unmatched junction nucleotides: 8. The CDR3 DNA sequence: TGTGCCATCGGGAGGGCGGGGCGCTCCTACAATGAGCAGTTCTTC. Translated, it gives CAIGRAGRSYNEQFF.

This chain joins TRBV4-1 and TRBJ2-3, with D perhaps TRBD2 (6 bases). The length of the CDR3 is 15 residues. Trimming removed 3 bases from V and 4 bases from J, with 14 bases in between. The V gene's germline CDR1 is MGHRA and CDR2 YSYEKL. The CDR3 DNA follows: TGCGCCAGCAGCCATCGGCATACGGGGGCAGATACGCAGTATTTT. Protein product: CASSHRHTGADTQYF.

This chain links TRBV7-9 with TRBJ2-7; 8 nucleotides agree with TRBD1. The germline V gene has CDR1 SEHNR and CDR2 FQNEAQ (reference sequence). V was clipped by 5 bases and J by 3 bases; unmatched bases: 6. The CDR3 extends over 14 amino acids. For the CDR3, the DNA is TGTGCCAGCAGCCCCGGACAGGGACACTACGAGCAGTACTTC. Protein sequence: CASSPGQGHYEQYF.

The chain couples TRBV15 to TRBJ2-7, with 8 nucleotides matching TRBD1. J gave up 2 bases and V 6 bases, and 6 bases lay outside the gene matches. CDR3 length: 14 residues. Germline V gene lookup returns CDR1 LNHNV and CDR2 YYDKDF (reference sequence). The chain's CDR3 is CATRPTGGAYEQYF. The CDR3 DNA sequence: TGTGCCACCAGGCCCACAGGGGGAGCCTACGAGCAGTACTTC.

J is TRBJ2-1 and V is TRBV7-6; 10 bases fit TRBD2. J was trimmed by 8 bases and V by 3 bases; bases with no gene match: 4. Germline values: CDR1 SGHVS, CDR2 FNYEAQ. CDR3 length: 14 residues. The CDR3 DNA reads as TGTGCCAGCAGCTTTAGCGGGGGGATTGATGAGCAGTTCTTC. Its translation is CASSFSGGIDEQFF.

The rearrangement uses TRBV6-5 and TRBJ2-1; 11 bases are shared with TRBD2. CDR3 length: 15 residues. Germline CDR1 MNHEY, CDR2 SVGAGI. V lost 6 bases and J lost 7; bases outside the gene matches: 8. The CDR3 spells CASRELAGDGNEQFF. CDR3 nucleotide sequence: TGTGCCAGCAGGGAACTAGCGGGAGATGGGAATGAGCAGTTCTTC.

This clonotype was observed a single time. CDR3 bases: TGCAGTGCTAAACGCCGCCTAGCCGGGGGCGCCGCCGGTCAGCCCCAGCATTTT. Amino acid sequence: CSAKRRLAGGAAGQPQHF. The chain uses TRBV20-1 and TRBJ1-5; a possible D gene is TRBD1 (6 bases). The CDR3 has 18 amino acids. The germline gives CDR1 DFQATT, CDR2 SNEGSKA (reference sequence). Trimming left V 4 bases short and J 6 bases short, with 28 bases between.

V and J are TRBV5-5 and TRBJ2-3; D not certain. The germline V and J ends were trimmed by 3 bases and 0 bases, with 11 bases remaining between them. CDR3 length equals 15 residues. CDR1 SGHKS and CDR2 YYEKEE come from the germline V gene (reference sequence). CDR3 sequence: CASSYTAISTDTQYF. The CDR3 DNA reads TGTGCCAGCAGCTATACAGCTATTAGCACAGATACGCAGTATTTT.

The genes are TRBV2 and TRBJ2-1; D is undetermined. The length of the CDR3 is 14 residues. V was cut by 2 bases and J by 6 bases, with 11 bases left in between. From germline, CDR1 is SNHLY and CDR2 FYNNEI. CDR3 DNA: TGTGCCAGCAGTGAATTTTCGGGCGGCAATGAGCAGTTCTTC. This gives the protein CASSEFSGGNEQFF.

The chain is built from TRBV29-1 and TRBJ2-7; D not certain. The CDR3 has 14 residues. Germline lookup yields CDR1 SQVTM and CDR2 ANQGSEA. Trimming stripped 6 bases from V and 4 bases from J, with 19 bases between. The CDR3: CSVAWARIHYEQYF. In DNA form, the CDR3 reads TGCAGCGTCGCCTGGGCCCGAATTCATTACGAGCAGTACTTC.

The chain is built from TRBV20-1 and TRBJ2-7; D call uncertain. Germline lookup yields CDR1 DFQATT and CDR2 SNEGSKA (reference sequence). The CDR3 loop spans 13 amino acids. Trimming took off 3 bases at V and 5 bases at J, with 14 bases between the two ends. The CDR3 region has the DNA TGCAGTGCTAGGTATAGAAGTTTAAACGAGCAGTACTTC. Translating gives CSARYRSLNEQYF.

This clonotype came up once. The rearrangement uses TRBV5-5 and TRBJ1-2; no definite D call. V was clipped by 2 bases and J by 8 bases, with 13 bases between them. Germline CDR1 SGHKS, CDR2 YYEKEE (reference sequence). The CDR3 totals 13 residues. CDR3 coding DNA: TGTGCCAGCAGCTTACGGGCGGAGACAGGCTACACCTTC. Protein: CASSLRAETGYTF.

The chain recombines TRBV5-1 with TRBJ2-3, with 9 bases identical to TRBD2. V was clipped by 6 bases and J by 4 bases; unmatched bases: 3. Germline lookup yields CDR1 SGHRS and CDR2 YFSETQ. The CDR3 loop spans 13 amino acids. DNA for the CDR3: TGCGCCAGCATGGTAGCGGGAGCAGATACGCAGTATTTT. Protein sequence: CASMVAGADTQYF.

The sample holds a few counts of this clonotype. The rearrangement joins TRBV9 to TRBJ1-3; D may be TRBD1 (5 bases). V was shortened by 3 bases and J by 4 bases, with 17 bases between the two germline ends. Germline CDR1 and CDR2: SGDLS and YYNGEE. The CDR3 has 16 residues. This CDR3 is CASSADPGGAGNTIYF. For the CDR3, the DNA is TGTGCCAGCAGCGCGGACCCAGGAGGGGCGGGAAACACCATATATTTT.

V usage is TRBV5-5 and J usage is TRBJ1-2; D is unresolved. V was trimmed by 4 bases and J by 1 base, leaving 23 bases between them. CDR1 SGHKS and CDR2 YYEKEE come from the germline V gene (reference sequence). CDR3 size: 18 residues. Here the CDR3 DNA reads TGTGCCAGCAGCATCGTCCGGGCCGAAAACCGTAATAACTATGGCTACACCTTC. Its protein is CASSIVRAENRNNYGYTF.

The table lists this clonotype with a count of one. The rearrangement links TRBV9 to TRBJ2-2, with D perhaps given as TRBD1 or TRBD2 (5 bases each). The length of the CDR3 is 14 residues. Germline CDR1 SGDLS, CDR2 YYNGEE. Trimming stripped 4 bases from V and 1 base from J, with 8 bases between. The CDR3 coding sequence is TGTGCCAGCAGCCGGGACGTGAACACCGGGGAGCTGTTTTTT. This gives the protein CASSRDVNTGELFF.

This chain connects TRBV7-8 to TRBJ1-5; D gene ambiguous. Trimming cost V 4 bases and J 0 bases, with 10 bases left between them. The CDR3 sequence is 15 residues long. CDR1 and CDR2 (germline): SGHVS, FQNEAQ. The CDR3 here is CASSSDGDSNQPQHF. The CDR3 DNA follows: TGTGCCAGCAGCTCGGACGGTGATAGCAATCAGCCCCAGCATTTT.

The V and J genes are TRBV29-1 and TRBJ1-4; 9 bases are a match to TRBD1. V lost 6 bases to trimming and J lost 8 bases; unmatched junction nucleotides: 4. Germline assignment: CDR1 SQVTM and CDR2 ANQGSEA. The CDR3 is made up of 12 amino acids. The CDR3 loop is CSVPGQGEKLFF. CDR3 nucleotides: TGCAGCGTCCCGGGACAGGGAGAAAAACTGTTTTTT.

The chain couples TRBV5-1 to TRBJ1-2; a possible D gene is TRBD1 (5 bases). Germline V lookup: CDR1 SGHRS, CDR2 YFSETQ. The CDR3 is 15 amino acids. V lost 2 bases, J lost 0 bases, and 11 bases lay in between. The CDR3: CASSFVMGANYGYTF. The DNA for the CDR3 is TGCGCCAGCAGCTTTGTTATGGGGGCTAACTATGGCTACACCTTC.

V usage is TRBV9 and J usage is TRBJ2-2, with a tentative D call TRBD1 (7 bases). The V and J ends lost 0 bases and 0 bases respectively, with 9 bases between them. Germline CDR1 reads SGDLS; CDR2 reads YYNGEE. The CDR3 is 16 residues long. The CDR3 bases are TGTGCCAGCAGCGTAGGCGGGACAGCGAACACCGGGGAGCTGTTTTTT. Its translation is CASSVGGTANTGELFF.

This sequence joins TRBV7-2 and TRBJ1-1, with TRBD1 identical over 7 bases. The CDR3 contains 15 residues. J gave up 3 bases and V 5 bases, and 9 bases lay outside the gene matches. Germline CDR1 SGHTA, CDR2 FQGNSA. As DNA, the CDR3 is TGTGCCAGCAGCCTTGAGACAGGGATATACACTGAAGCTTTCTTT. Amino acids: CASSLETGIYTEAFF.